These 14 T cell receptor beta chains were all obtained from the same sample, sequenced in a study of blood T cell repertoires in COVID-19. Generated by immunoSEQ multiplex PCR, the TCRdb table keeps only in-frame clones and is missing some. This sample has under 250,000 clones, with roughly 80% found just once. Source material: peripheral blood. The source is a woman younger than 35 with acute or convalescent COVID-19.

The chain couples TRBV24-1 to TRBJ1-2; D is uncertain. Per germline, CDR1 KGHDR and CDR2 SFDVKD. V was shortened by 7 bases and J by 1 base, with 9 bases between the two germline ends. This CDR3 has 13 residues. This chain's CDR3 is CATSETVNYGYTF. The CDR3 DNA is TGTGCCACCAGCGAAACAGTTAACTATGGCTACACCTTC.

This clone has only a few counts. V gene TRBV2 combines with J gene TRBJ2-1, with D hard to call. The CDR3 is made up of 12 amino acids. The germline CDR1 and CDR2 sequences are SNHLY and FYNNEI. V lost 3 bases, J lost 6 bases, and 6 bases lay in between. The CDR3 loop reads CASSETLNEQFF. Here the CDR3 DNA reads TGTGCCAGCAGTGAGACTCTCAATGAGCAGTTCTTC.

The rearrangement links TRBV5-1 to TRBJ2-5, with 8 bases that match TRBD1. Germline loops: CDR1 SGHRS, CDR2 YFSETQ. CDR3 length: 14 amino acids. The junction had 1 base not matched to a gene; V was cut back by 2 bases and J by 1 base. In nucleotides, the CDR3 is TGCGCCAGCAGCTTCACAGGGGGCCAAGAGACCCAGTACTTC. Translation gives CASSFTGGQETQYF.

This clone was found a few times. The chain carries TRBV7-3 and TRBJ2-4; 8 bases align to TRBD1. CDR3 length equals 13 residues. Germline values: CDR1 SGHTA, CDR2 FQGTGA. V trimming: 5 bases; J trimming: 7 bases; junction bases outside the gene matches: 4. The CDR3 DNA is TGTGCCAGCAGCCCGAGACAGGGGAACATTCAGTACTTC. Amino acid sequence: CASSPRQGNIQYF.

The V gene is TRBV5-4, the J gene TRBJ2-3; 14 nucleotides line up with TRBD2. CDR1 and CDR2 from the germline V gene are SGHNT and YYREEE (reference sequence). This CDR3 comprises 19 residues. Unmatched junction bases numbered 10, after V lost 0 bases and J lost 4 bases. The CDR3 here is CASSLVATSGRAFPDTQYF. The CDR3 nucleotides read TGTGCCAGCAGCTTGGTGGCGACTAGCGGGAGGGCCTTCCCAGATACGCAGTATTTT.

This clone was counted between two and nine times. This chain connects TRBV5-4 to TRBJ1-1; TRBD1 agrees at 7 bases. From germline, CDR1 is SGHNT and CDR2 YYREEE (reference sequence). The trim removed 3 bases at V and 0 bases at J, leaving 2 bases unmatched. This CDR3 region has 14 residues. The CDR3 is CASSWDRVNTEAFF. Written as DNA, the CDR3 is TGTGCCAGCAGCTGGGACAGAGTGAACACTGAAGCTTTCTTT. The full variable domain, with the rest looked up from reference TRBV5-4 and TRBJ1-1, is ETGVTQSPTHLIKTRGQQVTLRCSSQSGHNTVSWYQQALGQGPQFIFQYYREEENGRGNFPPRFSGLQFPNYSSELNVNALELDDSALYLCASSWDRVNTEAFFGQGTRLTVV.

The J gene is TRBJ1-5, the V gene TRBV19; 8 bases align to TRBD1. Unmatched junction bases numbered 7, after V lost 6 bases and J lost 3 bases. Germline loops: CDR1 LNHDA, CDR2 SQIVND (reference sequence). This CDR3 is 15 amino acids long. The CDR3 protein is CASRPTGAYNQPQHF. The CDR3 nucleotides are TGTGCCAGTAGACCGACAGGGGCATACAATCAGCCCCAGCATTTT. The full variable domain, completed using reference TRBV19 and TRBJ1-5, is DGGITQSPKYLFRKEGQNVTLSCEQNLNHDAMYWYRQDPGQGLRLIYYSQIVNDFQKGDIAEGYSVSREKKESFPLTVTSAQKNPTAFYLCASRPTGAYNQPQHFGDGTRLSIL.

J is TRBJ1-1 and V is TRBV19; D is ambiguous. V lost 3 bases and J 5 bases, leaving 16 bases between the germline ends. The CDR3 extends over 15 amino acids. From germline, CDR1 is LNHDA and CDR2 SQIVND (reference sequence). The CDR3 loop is CASSIKPLGGTEAFF. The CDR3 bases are TGTGCCAGTAGTATTAAGCCGCTAGGAGGTACTGAAGCTTTCTTT.

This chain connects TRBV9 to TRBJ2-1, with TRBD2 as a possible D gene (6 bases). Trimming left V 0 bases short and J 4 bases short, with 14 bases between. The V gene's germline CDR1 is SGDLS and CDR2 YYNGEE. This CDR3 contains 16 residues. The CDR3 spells CASSVVAGRGYNEQFF. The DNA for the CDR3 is TGTGCCAGCAGCGTAGTAGCCGGGAGAGGATACAATGAGCAGTTCTTC.

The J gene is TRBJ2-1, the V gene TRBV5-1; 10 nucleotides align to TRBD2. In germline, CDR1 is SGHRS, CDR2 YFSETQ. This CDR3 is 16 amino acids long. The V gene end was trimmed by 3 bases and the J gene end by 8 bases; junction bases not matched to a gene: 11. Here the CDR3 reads CASSSTPSGRAHEQFF. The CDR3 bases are TGCGCCAGCAGCTCCACCCCTAGCGGGAGAGCTCATGAGCAGTTCTTC.

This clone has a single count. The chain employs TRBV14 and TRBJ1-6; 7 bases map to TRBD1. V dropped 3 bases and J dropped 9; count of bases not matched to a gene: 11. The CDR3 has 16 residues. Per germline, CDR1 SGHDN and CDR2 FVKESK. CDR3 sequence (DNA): TGTGCCAGCAGCCAGCACAGGGGTCGTCTTGGTTCACCCCTCCACTTT. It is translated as CASSQHRGRLGSPLHF.

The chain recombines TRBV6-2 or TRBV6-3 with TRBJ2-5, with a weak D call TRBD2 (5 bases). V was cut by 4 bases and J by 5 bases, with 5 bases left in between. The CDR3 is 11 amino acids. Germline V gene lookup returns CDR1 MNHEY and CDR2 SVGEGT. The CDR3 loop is CASSWEETQYF. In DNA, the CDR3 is TGTGCCAGCAGTTGGGAGGAGACCCAGTACTTC.

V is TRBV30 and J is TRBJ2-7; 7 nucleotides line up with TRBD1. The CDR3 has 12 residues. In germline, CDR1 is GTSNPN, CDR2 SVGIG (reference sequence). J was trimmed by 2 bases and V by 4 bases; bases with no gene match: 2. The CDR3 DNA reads TGTGCCTGGAAGCAGGGGGCCTACGAGCAGTACTTC. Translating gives CAWKQGAYEQYF.

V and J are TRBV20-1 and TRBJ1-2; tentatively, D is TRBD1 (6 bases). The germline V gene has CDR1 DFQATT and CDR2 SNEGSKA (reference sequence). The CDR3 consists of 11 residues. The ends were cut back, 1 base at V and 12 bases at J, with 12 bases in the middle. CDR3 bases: TGCAGTGCTAGAGGTCGCAGGGGCGACACCTTC. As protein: CSARGRRGDTF.